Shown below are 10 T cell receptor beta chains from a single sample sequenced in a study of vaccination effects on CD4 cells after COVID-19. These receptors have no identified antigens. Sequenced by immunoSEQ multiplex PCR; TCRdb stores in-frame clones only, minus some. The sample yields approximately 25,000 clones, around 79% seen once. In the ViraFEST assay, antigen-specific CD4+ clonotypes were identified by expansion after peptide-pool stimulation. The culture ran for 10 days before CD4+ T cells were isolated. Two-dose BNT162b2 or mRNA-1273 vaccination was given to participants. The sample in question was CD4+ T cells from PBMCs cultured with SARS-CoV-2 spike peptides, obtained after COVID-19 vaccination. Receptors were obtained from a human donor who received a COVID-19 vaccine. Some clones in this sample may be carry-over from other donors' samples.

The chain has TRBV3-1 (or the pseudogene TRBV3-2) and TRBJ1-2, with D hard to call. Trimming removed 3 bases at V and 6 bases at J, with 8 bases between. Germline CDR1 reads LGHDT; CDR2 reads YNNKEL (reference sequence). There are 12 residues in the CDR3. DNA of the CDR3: TGTGCCAGCAGCCAGGGAAGCAATGGCTACACCTTC. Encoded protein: CASSQGSNGYTF.

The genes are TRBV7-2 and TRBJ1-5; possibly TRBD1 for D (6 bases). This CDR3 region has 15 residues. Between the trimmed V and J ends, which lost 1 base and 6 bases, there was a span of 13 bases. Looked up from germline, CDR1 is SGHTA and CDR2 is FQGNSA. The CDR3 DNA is TGTGCCAGCAGCTTAGTTGTGGCAGGGGCTCAGCCCCAGCATTTT. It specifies CASSLVVAGAQPQHF. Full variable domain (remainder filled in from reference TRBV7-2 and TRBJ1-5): GAGVSQSPSNKVTEKGKDVELRCDPISGHTALYWYRQSLGQGLEFLIYFQGNSAPDKSGLPSDRFSAERTGGSVSTLTIQRTQQEDSAVYLCASSLVVAGAQPQHFGDGTRLSIL.

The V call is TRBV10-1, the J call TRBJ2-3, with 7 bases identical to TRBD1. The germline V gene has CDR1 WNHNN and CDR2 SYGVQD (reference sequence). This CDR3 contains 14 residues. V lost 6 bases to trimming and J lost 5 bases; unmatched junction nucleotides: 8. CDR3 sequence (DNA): TGCGCCAGCAGCGCCCAGGGGGACGGAGATACGCAGTATTTT. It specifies CASSAQGDGDTQYF.

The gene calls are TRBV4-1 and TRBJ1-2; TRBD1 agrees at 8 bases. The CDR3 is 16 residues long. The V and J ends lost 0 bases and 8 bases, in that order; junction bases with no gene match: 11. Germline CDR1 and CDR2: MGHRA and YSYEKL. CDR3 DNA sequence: TGCGCCAGCAGCCAAGAAGGGGTACAGGGGGGAGAAGGCTACACCTTC. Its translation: CASSQEGVQGGEGYTF.

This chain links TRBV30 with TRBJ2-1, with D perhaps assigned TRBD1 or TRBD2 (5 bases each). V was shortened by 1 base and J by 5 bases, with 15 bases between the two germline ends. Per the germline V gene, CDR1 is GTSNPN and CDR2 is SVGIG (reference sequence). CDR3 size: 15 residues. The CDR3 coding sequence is TGTGCCTGGAGTGCCTCTCCGGGACGGAACAATGAGCAGTTCTTC. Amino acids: CAWSASPGRNNEQFF.

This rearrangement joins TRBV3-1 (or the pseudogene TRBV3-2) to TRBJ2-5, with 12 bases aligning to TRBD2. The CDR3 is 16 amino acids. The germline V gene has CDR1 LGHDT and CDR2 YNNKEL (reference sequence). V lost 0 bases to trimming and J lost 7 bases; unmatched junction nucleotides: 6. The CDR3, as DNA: TGTGCCAGCAGCCAAGATCTCCTAGCGGGGGGGCGGACCCAGTACTTC. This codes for CASSQDLLAGGRTQYF.

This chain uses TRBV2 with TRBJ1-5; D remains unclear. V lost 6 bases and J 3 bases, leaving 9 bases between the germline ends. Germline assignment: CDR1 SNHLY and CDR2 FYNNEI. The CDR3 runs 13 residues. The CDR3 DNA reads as TGTGCCAGCAGCTATAGTCCCAATCAGCCCCAGCATTTT. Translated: CASSYSPNQPQHF. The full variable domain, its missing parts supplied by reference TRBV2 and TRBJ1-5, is EPEVTQTPSHQVTQMGQEVILRCVPISNHLYFYWYRQILGQKVEFLVSFYNNEISEKSEIFDDQFSVERPDGSNFTLKIRSTKLEDSAMYFCASSYSPNQPQHFGDGTRLSIL.

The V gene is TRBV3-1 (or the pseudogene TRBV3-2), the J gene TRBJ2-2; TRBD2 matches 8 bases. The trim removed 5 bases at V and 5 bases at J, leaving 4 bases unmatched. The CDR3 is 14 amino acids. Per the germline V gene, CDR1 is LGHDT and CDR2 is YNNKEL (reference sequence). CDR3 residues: CASSYRGGTGELFF. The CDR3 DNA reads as TGTGCCAGCAGCTACCGGGGGGGGACCGGGGAGCTGTTTTTT.

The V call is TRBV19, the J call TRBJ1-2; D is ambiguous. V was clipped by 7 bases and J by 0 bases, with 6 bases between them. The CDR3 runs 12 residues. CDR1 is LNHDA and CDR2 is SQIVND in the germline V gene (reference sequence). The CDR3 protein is CASIDANYGYTF. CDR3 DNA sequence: TGTGCCAGTATTGACGCTAACTATGGCTACACCTTC.

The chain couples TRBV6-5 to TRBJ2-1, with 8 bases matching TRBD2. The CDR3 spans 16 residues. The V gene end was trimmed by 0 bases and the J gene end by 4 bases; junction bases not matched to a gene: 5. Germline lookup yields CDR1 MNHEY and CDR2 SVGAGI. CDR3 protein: CASSYSGGDLYNEQFF. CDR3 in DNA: TGTGCCAGCAGTTACTCCGGGGGGGACCTTTACAATGAGCAGTTCTTC.